This T cell receptor beta chain stems from a study of T-cell memory formation after mild COVID-19. As for the study in general: The study found TCR clusters largely donor specific.

This clonotype was counted between two and nine times. CDR1 is MGHRA, CDR2 YSYEKL, per germline. The CDR3 has 16 residues. V was cut by 1 base and J by 5 bases, with 18 bases left in between. Each CDR3 protein is one row after TCRdb ran MiXCR on the 5' RACE reads. The top ten hold under 30% of the sample, which has fewer than 200,000 distinct CDR3 sequences, around 21% seen once. The receptor comes from an adult woman who had mild COVID-19 (a few samples of this study predate the infection). Cell type and time point are not known. Sequenced: PBMCs or a T cell subset sorted from them (not recorded which). The chain recombines TRBV4-1 with TRBJ2-7; perhaps TRBD1 as D (6 bases). CDR3 bases: TGCGCCAGCAGCCAAGGTATACAGGGCAGGGAGCACGAGCAGTACTTC. Translated: CASSQGIQGREHEQYF.